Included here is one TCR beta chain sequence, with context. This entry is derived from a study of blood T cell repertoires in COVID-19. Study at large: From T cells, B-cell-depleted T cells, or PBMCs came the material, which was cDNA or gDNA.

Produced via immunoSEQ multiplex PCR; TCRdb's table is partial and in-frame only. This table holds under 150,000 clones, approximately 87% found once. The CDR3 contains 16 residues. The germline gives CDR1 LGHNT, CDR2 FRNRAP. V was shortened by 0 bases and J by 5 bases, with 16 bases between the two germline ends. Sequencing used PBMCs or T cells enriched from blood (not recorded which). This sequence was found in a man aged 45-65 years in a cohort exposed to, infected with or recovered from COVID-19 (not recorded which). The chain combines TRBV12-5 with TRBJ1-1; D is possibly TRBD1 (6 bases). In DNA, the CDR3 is TGTGCTAGTGGTTTGGTACAGGGTGTCCTTATAACTGAAGCTTTCTTT. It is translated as CASGLVQGVLITEAFF.